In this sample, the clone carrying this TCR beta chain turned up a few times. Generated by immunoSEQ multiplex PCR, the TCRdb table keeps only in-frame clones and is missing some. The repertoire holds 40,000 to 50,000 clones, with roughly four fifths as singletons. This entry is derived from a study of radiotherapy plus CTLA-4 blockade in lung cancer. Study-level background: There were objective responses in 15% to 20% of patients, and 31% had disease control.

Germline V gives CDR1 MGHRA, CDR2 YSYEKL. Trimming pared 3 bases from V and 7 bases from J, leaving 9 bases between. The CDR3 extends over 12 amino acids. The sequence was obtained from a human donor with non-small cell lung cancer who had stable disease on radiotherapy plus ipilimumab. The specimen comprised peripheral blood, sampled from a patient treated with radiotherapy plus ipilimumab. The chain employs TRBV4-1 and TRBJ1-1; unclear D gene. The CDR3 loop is CASSHPFGEAFF. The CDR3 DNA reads TGCGCCAGCAGCCATCCTTTCGGTGAAGCTTTCTTT.